The next 7 T cell receptor beta chains were all read from a single sample in a study of cytomegalovirus exposure and HLA in healthy donors (dated by TCRdb to 2016 to 2017). The method was the immunoSEQ multiplex PCR assay. TCRdb mirrors the immuneACCESS table, restricted to in-frame sequences. Some clones are absent from its copies; in checked studies, under half trace to an unresolved V gene, and the reason for the others is unknown. The sample table records some 220,000 clones; about nine tenths of these occur just once. About 1% of the sample belongs to the ten largest clones. The specimen sequenced was PBMCs. The receptors come from a woman younger than 30 in good health and CMV-seronegative.

The J gene is TRBJ1-2, the V gene TRBV28, with 11 positions matching TRBD1. Germline loops: CDR1 MDHEN, CDR2 SYDVKM. With V trimmed by 5 bases and J by 4 bases, 12 bases remained unmatched. The CDR3 extends over 17 amino acids. The CDR3 region has the DNA TGTGCCAGCAGTCTACCCGCGGACAGGGGGCGCATCTATGGCTACACCTTC. The encoded protein is CASSLPADRGRIYGYTF.

This clone has a single count. The chain is built from TRBV5-1 and TRBJ2-1, with D uncertain. From germline, CDR1 is SGHRS and CDR2 YFSETQ. The CDR3 has 16 amino acids. V was trimmed by 0 bases and J by 0 bases, leaving 10 bases between them. The CDR3 loop reads CASSLGGKSSYNEQFF. In nucleotides, the CDR3 is TGCGCCAGCAGCTTGGGAGGAAAAAGCTCCTACAATGAGCAGTTCTTC.

The rearrangement joins TRBV9 to TRBJ1-2; D unresolved. V was pared by 4 bases and J by 2 bases, with 12 bases between. The CDR3 is 14 residues long. From germline, CDR1 is SGDLS and CDR2 YYNGEE. The CDR3 coding sequence is TGTGCCAGCAGCCCAATAACAGCCAACTATGGCTACACCTTC. This gives the protein CASSPITANYGYTF.

This rearrangement joins TRBV5-4 to TRBJ1-2, with TRBD1 as a possible D gene (6 bases). The CDR3 has 19 residues. V was clipped by 3 bases and J by 2 bases, with 26 bases between them. CDR1 is SGHNT and CDR2 is YYREEE in the germline V gene (reference sequence). The CDR3 here is CASSSPAPGTPETNYGYTF. The CDR3 DNA reads as TGTGCCAGCAGCTCGCCCGCACCCGGGACACCCGAGACCAACTATGGCTACACCTTC.

The chain combines TRBV27 with TRBJ2-7; a weak D match, TRBD1 (6 bases). Trimming took off 10 bases at V and 3 bases at J, with 13 bases between the two ends. Per germline, CDR1 MNHEY and CDR2 SMNVEV (reference sequence). CDR3 size: 12 residues. The CDR3 region has the DNA TGTGCCACCTCAGGACAGCTCTACGAGCAGTACTTC. Protein product: CATSGQLYEQYF.

The chain carries TRBV11-2 and TRBJ2-1, with 9 bases that match TRBD2. The junction had 8 bases not matched to a gene; V was cut back by 5 bases and J by 9 bases. Per germline, CDR1 SGHAT and CDR2 FQNNGV. This CDR3 is built from 14 residues. CDR3 DNA: TGTGCCAGCAGCCTAAGTAGCGGGAGTAGTGAGCAGTTCTTC. The encoded protein is CASSLSSGSSEQFF. Complete variable domain (other parts from reference TRBV11-2 and TRBJ2-1): EAGVAQSPRYKIIEKRQSVAFWCNPISGHATLYWYQQILGQGPKLLIQFQNNGVVDDSQLPKDRFSAERLKGVDSTLKIQPAKLEDSAVYLCASSLSSGSSEQFFGPGTRLTVL.

The rearrangement joins TRBV27 to TRBJ1-3; 8 bases match TRBD1. Germline assignment: CDR1 MNHEY and CDR2 SMNVEV (reference sequence). V dropped 3 bases and J dropped 2; count of bases not matched to a gene: 9. This CDR3 has 17 residues. Here the CDR3 reads CASSLGRGLLPGNTIYF. CDR3 sequence (DNA): TGTGCCAGCAGTTTGGGCAGGGGGCTGCTCCCTGGAAACACCATATATTTT.